This T cell receptor (beta chain) was recovered during a study of blood T cell repertoires in COVID-19. Across the whole study: There were acute and convalescent COVID-19 samples, and they came from the United States, Italy and Spain.

Data came from immunoSEQ multiplex PCR; TCRdb stores just in-frame clones and leaves some out. The sample carries approximately 300,000 clones, roughly 87% recorded once. Germline lookup yields CDR1 SGHRS and CDR2 YFSETQ. Deletions cut 5 bases from V and 0 bases from J, with 12 bases between. The CDR3 is 14 amino acids. The chain has TRBV5-1 and TRBJ2-7, with D possibly being TRBD1 (6 bases). The sample consisted of peripheral blood. The source is a man between 50 and 59 years old with active or convalescent COVID-19. The CDR3 is CASRIQGDSYEQYF. The CDR3, as DNA: TGCGCCAGCAGGATACAGGGTGACTCCTACGAGCAGTACTTC.